This TCR beta chain was identified in a study of blood T cell repertoires in COVID-19. About the research overall: Acute-phase and convalescent COVID-19 samples originated in the United States, Italy and Spain.

V lost 4 bases to trimming and J lost 2 bases; unmatched junction nucleotides: 8. Germline lookup yields CDR1 MNHEY and CDR2 SMNVEV (reference sequence). This CDR3 spans 15 amino acids. The method was immunoSEQ multiplex PCR; TCRdb's version includes in-frame clones alone and lacks a portion of them. Among approximately 94,000 clones listed, more than 65% were seen once. Sequenced material: peripheral blood. This receptor was obtained from a man aged 65 to 85 with active or convalescent COVID-19. This chain links TRBV27 with TRBJ2-7; TRBD2 aligns across 7 bases. The CDR3 protein is CASSSGGGLTYEQYF. DNA of the CDR3: TGTGCCAGCAGTTCCGGCGGGGGTCTGACCTACGAGCAGTACTTC.